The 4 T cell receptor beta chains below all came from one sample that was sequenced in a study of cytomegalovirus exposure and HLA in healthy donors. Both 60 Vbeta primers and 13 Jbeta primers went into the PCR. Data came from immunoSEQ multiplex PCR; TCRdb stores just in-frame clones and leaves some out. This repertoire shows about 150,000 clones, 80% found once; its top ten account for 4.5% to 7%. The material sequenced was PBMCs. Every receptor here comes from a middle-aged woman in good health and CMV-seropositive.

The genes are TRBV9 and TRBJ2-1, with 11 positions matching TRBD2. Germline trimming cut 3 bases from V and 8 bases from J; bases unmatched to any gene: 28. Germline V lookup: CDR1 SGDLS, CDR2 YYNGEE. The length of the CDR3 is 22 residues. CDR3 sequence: CASSASLFGTGISGRARDEQFF. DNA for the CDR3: TGTGCCAGCAGCGCCTCCTTGTTTGGGACAGGAATTAGCGGGAGGGCCCGAGATGAGCAGTTCTTC.

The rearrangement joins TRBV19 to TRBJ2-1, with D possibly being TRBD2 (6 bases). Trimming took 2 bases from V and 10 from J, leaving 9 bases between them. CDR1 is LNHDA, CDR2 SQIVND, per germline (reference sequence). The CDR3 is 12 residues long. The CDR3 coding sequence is TGTGCCAGTAGTATACTCCGGGAGGAGCAGTTCTTC. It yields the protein CASSILREEQFF.

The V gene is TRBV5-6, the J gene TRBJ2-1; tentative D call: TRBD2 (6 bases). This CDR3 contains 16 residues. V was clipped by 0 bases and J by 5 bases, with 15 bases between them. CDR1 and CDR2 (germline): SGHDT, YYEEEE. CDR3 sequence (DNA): TGTGCCAGCAGCTTGGGAGGATTTAGCGGAAACAATGAGCAGTTCTTC. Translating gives CASSLGGFSGNNEQFF.

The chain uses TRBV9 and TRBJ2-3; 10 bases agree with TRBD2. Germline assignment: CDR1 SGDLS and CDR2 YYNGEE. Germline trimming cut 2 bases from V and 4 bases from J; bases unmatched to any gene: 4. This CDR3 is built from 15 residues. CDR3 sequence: CASSVLAGAADTQYF. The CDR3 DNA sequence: TGTGCCAGCAGCGTCCTAGCGGGAGCCGCAGATACGCAGTATTTT. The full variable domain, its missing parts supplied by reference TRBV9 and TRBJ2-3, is DSGVTQTPKHLITATGQRVTLRCSPRSGDLSVYWYQQSLDQGLQFLIQYYNGEERAKGNILERFSAQQFPDLHSELNLSSLELGDSALYFCASSVLAGAADTQYFGPGTRLTVL.